Below, 27 T cell receptor beta chains from the same sample are listed, as sequenced in a study of beta chain features in type 1 diabetes. Isolated RNA was reverse transcribed in full, so expressed TCRB transcripts were sequenced. Sequencing was performed with immunoSEQ multiplex PCR; in TCRdb, only in-frame clones are kept and a portion is missing. The sample contains hundreds of thousands of clones, around 12% of which appear only once. Material: naive CD4+ T cells from blood. Receptors were obtained from a man aged 18 to 30 in good health.

In its sample, this clone was seen a few times. The rearrangement joins TRBV7-2 to TRBJ2-2; D perhaps matches TRBD1 (5 bases). Trimming removed 5 bases at V and 6 bases at J, with 13 bases between. The CDR3 covers 14 residues. CDR1 is SGHTA, CDR2 FQGNSA, per germline. The CDR3 loop reads CASSPQQVPGELFF. Written as DNA, the CDR3 is TGTGCCAGCAGCCCCCAACAGGTCCCCGGGGAGCTGTTTTTT.

This clone was detected only a few times. The chain joins TRBV19 to TRBJ1-5; the D is unclear. Germline CDR1 and CDR2: LNHDA and SQIVND (reference sequence). CDR3 length: 14 residues. With 3 bases removed from V and 0 bases from J, the gap between germline ends came to 6 bases. CDR3: CASSIRDSNQPQHF. In nucleotides, the CDR3 is TGTGCCAGTAGTATCCGGGATAGCAATCAGCCCCAGCATTTT.

The chain joins TRBV30 to TRBJ1-4, with TRBD1 identical over 11 bases. Germline V lookup: CDR1 GTSNPN, CDR2 SVGIG (reference sequence). The trim removed 5 bases at V and 8 bases at J, leaving 4 bases unmatched. This CDR3 region has 13 residues. CDR3 region: CAWGQGAGEKLFF. The CDR3, as DNA: TGTGCCTGGGGACAGGGGGCGGGAGAAAAACTGTTTTTT.

The rearrangement joins TRBV6-6 to TRBJ2-7, with TRBD1 as a possible D gene (6 bases). Germline CDR1 is MNHNY and CDR2 is SVGAGI (reference sequence). Deletions cut 6 bases from V and 2 bases from J, with 8 bases between. This CDR3 is 12 amino acids long. This chain's CDR3 is CASRWDTYEQYF. The CDR3 bases are TGTGCCAGCAGGTGGGACACCTACGAGCAGTACTTC.

This clone came up a few times. The chain joins TRBV2 to TRBJ2-7, with D possibly being TRBD1 (6 bases). The germline V gene has CDR1 SNHLY and CDR2 FYNNEI. Trimming cost V 6 bases and J 3 bases, with 12 bases left between them. The CDR3 consists of 13 residues. CDR3 in amino acids: CASREDRLYEQYF. In DNA, the CDR3 is TGTGCCAGCAGGGAGGACAGACTCTACGAGCAGTACTTC.

As to this clone: A read error may produce the germline difference seen at one junction end. The gene calls are TRBV7-7 and TRBJ2-5, with TRBD1 as a possible D gene (6 bases). The CDR3 extends over 13 amino acids. CDR1 and CDR2 (germline): SSHAT, FNYEAQ (reference sequence). Written as DNA, the CDR3 is TGTGCTAGCAGCACCAACAGGGAAGAGACCCAGTACTTC. It is translated as CASSTNREETQYF.

The chain is built from TRBV28 and TRBJ2-5; maybe TRBD1 (6 bases). CDR3 length equals 13 residues. The germline CDR1 and CDR2 sequences are MDHEN and SYDVKM. V was cut by 6 bases and J by 5 bases, with 13 bases left in between. CDR3 in amino acids: CASRSQGLETQYF. In nucleotides, the CDR3 is TGTGCCAGCAGGTCACAGGGCCTGGAGACCCAGTACTTC.

This clone has more than one count but fewer than ten. This rearrangement joins TRBV5-1 to TRBJ1-1, with a weak D call TRBD1 (5 bases). CDR3 size: 14 residues. Deletions cut 4 bases from V and 1 base from J, with 11 bases between. Looked up from germline, CDR1 is SGHRS and CDR2 is YFSETQ. The CDR3 is CASSPRQSNTEAFF. CDR3 DNA sequence: TGCGCCAGCAGCCCCAGACAGTCGAACACTGAAGCTTTCTTT.

The chain carries TRBV4-2 and TRBJ2-7, with D possibly TRBD1 on 5 matching bases. This CDR3 spans 14 amino acids. Germline CDR1 reads LGHNA; CDR2 reads YNFKEQ. The germline V and J ends were trimmed by 5 bases and 0 bases, with 11 bases remaining between them. The CDR3 DNA is TGTGCCAGCAGCTTGGCAGGGAACTCCTACGAGCAGTACTTC. This codes for CASSLAGNSYEQYF.

The rearrangement links TRBV6-5 to TRBJ2-7; TRBD1 is a possible D gene (5 bases). Trimming removed 2 bases from V and 4 bases from J, with 9 bases in between. Germline loops: CDR1 MNHEY, CDR2 SVGAGI. The CDR3 covers 13 residues. The CDR3 bases are TGTGCCAGCAGTTACACGACAGAGTACGAGCAGTACTTC. Translation gives CASSYTTEYEQYF.

The V call is TRBV5-4, the J call TRBJ2-1, with 9 positions matching TRBD2. The CDR3 runs 14 residues. V shed 10 bases, J shed 1 base, and the junction held 6 bases outside the gene matches. Germline CDR1 is SGHNT and CDR2 is YYREEE (reference sequence). The CDR3 DNA sequence: TGTGCCTCCGGAGCGGGGGGATCCTACAATGAGCAGTTCTTC. This sequence encodes CASGAGGSYNEQFF.

This clone was seen more than once but under ten times. The chain links TRBV7-2 to TRBJ2-2; D gene unclear. Germline CDR1 and CDR2: SGHTA and FQGNSA. This CDR3 comprises 13 residues. Trimming removed 0 bases from V and 6 bases from J, with 5 bases in between. CDR3 nucleotide sequence: TGTGCCAGCAGCTTAGCGTTCTCCGGGGAGCTGTTTTTT. Translating gives CASSLAFSGELFF.

This chain links TRBV2 with TRBJ2-7, with D uncertain. Deletions cut 5 bases from V and 1 base from J, with 6 bases between. This CDR3 spans 12 amino acids. Germline loops: CDR1 SNHLY, CDR2 FYNNEI. The CDR3 DNA follows: TGTGCCAGCAGTCCCCTGTCCTACGAGCAGTACTTC. Residues: CASSPLSYEQYF.

The rearrangement uses TRBV18 and TRBJ1-5; D perhaps matches TRBD1 (6 bases). Trimming pared 0 bases from V and 6 bases from J, leaving 6 bases between. Germline lookup yields CDR1 KGHSH and CDR2 LQKENI. This CDR3 comprises 13 residues. CDR3 region: CASSPPRGQPQHF. CDR3 DNA sequence: TGTGCCAGCTCACCACCCAGGGGTCAGCCCCAGCATTTT.

The chain combines TRBV27 with TRBJ1-1, with a possible D match to TRBD1 (6 bases). The V gene lost 5 bases and the J gene lost 3 bases, with 13 bases spanning the gap. The CDR3 extends over 14 amino acids. CDR1 MNHEY and CDR2 SMNVEV come from the germline V gene (reference sequence). The CDR3 nucleotides are TGTGCCAGCAGTACACAGGGTTCGTACACTGAAGCTTTCTTT. It yields the protein CASSTQGSYTEAFF.

V usage is TRBV7-9 and J usage is TRBJ2-1; TRBD1 matches 7 bases. Germline loops: CDR1 SEHNR, CDR2 FQNEAQ (reference sequence). The CDR3 sequence is 16 residues long. Trimming cost V 5 bases and J 4 bases; bases outside gene matches: 11. CDR3 DNA sequence: TGTGCCAGCAGCCATGGACAGGACCATCTTTACAATGAGCAGTTCTTC. It specifies CASSHGQDHLYNEQFF. The complete variable domain, with remaining parts taken from reference TRBV7-9 and TRBJ2-1, reads DTGVSQNPRHKITKRGQNVTFRCDPISEHNRLYWYRQTLGQGPEFLTYFQNEAQLEKSRLLSDRFSAERPKGSFSTLEIQRTEQGDSAMYLCASSHGQDHLYNEQFFGPGTRLTVL.

The chain combines TRBV29-1 with TRBJ1-3; 7 bases are shared with TRBD1. Trimming at V came to 6 bases and at J to 9 bases, leaving 14 bases not matched to a gene. This CDR3 contains 14 residues. Germline CDR1 reads SQVTM; CDR2 reads ANQGSEA. The CDR3 DNA reads as TGCAGCGTGGGGACCGGGACAGTCCCTAGCACCATATATTTT. Translation: CSVGTGTVPSTIYF.

This chain connects TRBV28 to TRBJ1-1, with TRBD1 matching over 7 bases. The trim removed 5 bases at V and 5 bases at J, leaving 5 bases unmatched. The CDR3 covers 13 residues. Germline V gene lookup returns CDR1 MDHEN and CDR2 SYDVKM. The CDR3 region is CASSVTGNTEAFF. CDR3 coding DNA: TGTGCCAGCAGTGTGACAGGGAATACTGAAGCTTTCTTT.

J is TRBJ2-7 and V is TRBV4-2, with D possibly TRBD1 on 6 matching bases. Germline CDR1 and CDR2: LGHNA and YNFKEQ. Trimming shortened V by 3 bases and J by 2 bases, and 20 bases separated the two germline ends. CDR3 length: 17 residues. CDR3 amino acids: CASSQSWGQRAAYEQYF. The CDR3 DNA reads TGTGCCAGCAGCCAGTCGTGGGGACAACGGGCGGCCTACGAGCAGTACTTC.

Only a few counts were recorded for this clone. The V gene is TRBV5-1, the J gene TRBJ1-1; weak D call: TRBD1 (6 bases). The CDR3 sequence is 17 residues long. Trimming stripped 0 bases from V and 4 bases from J, with 19 bases between. Germline-derived CDR1 and CDR2 are SGHRS and YFSETQ. This chain's CDR3 is CASSLAVLGAIGTEAFF. In DNA form, the CDR3 reads TGCGCCAGCAGCTTGGCCGTTTTGGGGGCAATTGGCACTGAAGCTTTCTTT.

This sequence joins TRBV5-1 and TRBJ1-1, with D possibly TRBD1 on 6 matching bases. Germline CDR1 SGHRS, CDR2 YFSETQ. V was pared by 5 bases and J by 1 base, with 12 bases between. This CDR3 contains 14 residues. CDR3 in DNA: TGCGCCAGCAGTTCACAGGGACAGAACACTGAAGCTTTCTTT. Translating gives CASSSQGQNTEAFF.

The chain links TRBV11-2 to TRBJ2-2, with 8 bases aligning to TRBD2. CDR1 is SGHAT, CDR2 FQNNGV, per germline. The CDR3 consists of 16 residues. V shed 6 bases and J 5 bases; nucleotides not matched to a gene: 11. CDR3 sequence: CASREGLVWGTGELFF. The CDR3 DNA sequence: TGTGCCAGCAGAGAGGGACTAGTCTGGGGAACCGGGGAGCTGTTTTTT.

The J gene is TRBJ2-5, the V gene TRBV27; 7 nucleotides align to TRBD1. V trimming: 4 bases; J trimming: 5 bases; junction bases outside the gene matches: 7. The V gene's germline CDR1 is MNHEY and CDR2 SMNVEV (reference sequence). This CDR3 has 14 residues. The CDR3 DNA reads as TGTGCCAGCAGTTCGAACAGGGGTAGGGAGACCCAGTACTTC. Its translation: CASSSNRGRETQYF.

This clone has more than one count but fewer than ten. The chain employs TRBV29-1 and TRBJ1-4; TRBD1 might be the D (6 bases). Trimming shortened V by 5 bases and J by 8 bases, and 15 bases separated the two germline ends. Per the germline V gene, CDR1 is SQVTM and CDR2 is ANQGSEA. The CDR3 covers 13 residues. The CDR3 is CSVSAWQGEKLFF. The CDR3 DNA follows: TGCAGCGTTTCGGCTTGGCAGGGGGAAAAACTGTTTTTT.

This clone showed up just a few times. The genes are TRBV2 and TRBJ2-7, with TRBD1 identical over 9 bases. This CDR3 is built from 14 residues. V shed 8 bases and J 4 bases; nucleotides not matched to a gene: 9. The germline V gene has CDR1 SNHLY and CDR2 FYNNEI. The CDR3 nucleotides are TGTGCCAGCTCTGTGGGGACAGGGTTATACGAGCAGTACTTC. This encodes CASSVGTGLYEQYF.

The V call is TRBV29-1, the J call TRBJ2-5; D is perhaps TRBD2 (5 bases). V dropped 5 bases and J dropped 1 base, with 20 bases sitting between them. This CDR3 is built from 16 residues. Looked up from germline, CDR1 is SQVTM and CDR2 is ANQGSEA. CDR3 loop: CSVQRGFGELQETQYF. The DNA of the CDR3 is TGCAGCGTTCAGCGAGGGTTCGGGGAACTCCAAGAGACCCAGTACTTC.

This sequence joins TRBV9 and TRBJ2-5, with D possibly matching TRBD2 (6 bases). The V end was cut by 0 bases, the J end by 1 base, with 10 bases between. Per germline, CDR1 SGDLS and CDR2 YYNGEE. The CDR3 runs 15 residues. The CDR3 here is CASSVGGTPQETQYF. For the CDR3, the DNA is TGTGCCAGCAGCGTAGGCGGGACCCCCCAAGAGACCCAGTACTTC.